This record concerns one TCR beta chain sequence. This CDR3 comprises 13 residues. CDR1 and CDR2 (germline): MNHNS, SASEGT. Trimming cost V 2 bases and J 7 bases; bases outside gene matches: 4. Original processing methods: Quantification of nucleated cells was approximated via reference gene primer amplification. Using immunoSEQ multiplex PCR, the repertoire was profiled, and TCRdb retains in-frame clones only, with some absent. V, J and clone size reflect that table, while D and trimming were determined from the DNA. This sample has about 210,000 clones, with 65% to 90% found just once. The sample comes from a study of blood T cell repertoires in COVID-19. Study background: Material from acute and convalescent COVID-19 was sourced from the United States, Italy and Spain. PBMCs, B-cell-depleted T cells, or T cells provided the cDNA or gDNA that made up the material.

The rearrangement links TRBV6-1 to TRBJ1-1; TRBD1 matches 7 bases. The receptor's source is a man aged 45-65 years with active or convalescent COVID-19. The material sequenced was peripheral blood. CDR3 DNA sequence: TGTGCCAGCAGTGAAAGGGGGGACAGTGAAGCTTTCTTT. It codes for CASSERGDSEAFF.